This TCR beta chain was sequenced for a study of spatial heterogeneity in lung cancer. Documented time point: sample taken at primary tumor resection. Donation came from 70 or so patients with untreated early-stage non-small cell lung cancer. Unsorted whole RNA samples from tumor, nontumor lung or frozen PBMC were sequenced. TCR cDNA molecules were tagged individually, and each one carried a unique molecular identifier. TCRdb independently ran MiXCR on the 5' RACE reads; one entry per CDR3 protein. The data contain about 25,000 distinct CDR3 sequences, 5.5% to 7.5% of them singletons. In germline, CDR1 is LGHNA, CDR2 YNFKEQ. Trimming shortened V by 0 bases and J by 3 bases, and 12 bases separated the two germline ends. The CDR3 contains 15 residues. This clonotype was seen many times.

This chain joins TRBV4-2 and TRBJ2-7; D may match TRBD1 or TRBD2 (5 bases each). The sample consisted of PBMCs, taken at surgery. The receptor was derived from a male donor with early-stage non-small cell lung cancer. CDR3 sequence: CASSQEGTGSYEQYF. The CDR3 DNA sequence: TGTGCCAGCAGCCAAGAGGGGACGGGCAGCTACGAGCAGTACTTC.